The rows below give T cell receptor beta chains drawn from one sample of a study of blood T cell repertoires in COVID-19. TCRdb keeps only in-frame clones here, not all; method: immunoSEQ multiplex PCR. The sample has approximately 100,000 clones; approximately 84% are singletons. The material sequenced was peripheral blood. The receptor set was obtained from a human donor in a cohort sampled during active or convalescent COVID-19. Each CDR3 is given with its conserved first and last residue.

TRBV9	CASSVGAGSGGPRTDTQYF
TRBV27	CASSIRQGETQYF
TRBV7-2	CASRWDRHSWEQYF
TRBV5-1	CASSLTGFDEKLFF
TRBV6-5	CASKQGKGGQPQHF
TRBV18	CASSPQPGQGRVDGYTF
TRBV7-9	CASSLYRAYSGYTF
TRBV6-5	CASVGNSGNTIYF
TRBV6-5	CASSALGEGYGYTF
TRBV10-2	CASRVSGPGTGELFF
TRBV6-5	CASSYLTGGNTEAFF
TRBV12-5	CASGRVGADTQYF
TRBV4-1	CASSPRGISYEQYF
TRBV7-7	CASSLSGDTGELFF
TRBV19	CASSISDRSNSPLHF
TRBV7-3	CASSPLGGSNTGELFF
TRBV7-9	CASSLALGQGWNEQFF
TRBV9	CASSRDNLNTEAFF
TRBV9	CASSVGPTGELFF
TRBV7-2	CASSQDRVYGYTF
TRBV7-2	CASSLATGQGSPLHF
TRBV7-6	CASSLGTGDGNTIYF
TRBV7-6	CASSPEEGSPLHF
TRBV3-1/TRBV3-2	CASSHELDRGSYEQYF
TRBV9	CASSVAPGGVTEAFF
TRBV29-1	CSVERGGDIQYF
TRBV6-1	CASSEAGLAGAETQYF
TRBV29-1	CSVGDRGNTEAFF
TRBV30	CAWSRGNSYNEQFF
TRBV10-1	CASSVADSPLHF
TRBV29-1	CSVEGLATYEQYF
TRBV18	CASSLPQGYEQYF
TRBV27	CASSRGGPTDTQYF
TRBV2	CASIREVSQPQHF
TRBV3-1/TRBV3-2	CASSQVVTTANYGYTF
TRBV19	CASSISSSSTDTQYF
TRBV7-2	CASSRSRGGDTQYF